This record covers a single TCR beta chain. Its antigen is still unknown. The record originates from a study of cytomegalovirus exposure and HLA in healthy donors. CDR3 length equals 16 residues. V lost 5 bases to trimming and J lost 5 bases, with 18 bases between them. The V gene's germline CDR1 is SGHVS and CDR2 FQNEAQ. In the PCR, 60 Vbeta and 13 Jbeta primers were used. Produced via immunoSEQ multiplex PCR; TCRdb's table is partial and in-frame only. Of fewer than 130,000 clones listed, just over 75% were seen once; the top ten hold 13%. Findings and limits, study-wide: As immune exposure information, only CMV serostatus was available.

This sequence was found in a man aged 25 to 45 in good health and CMV-seropositive. The V call is TRBV7-8, the J call TRBJ1-4; D not certain. The sequencing sample was made of PBMCs. The CDR3 nucleotides read TGTGCCAGCAGCCCTACCTACGGGAAAAGGAATGAAAAACTGTTTTTT. Its translation is CASSPTYGKRNEKLFF.